What follows are 24 T cell receptor beta chains derived from one specimen sequenced in a study of T cell repertoires in cytomegalovirus infection. One entry per CDR3 protein, called by TCRdb with MiXCR from the reads. The table records around 190,000 distinct CDR3 sequences, over 13% of them present only once. The specimen was PBMCs. Receptor source: a human donor in good health (CMV status not recorded). Some clones in this sample may be carry-over from other donors' samples.

The V call is TRBV7-2, the J call TRBJ2-7; D is undetermined. The CDR3 length is 11 residues. From germline, CDR1 is SGHTA and CDR2 FQGNSA. Trimming removed 9 bases at V and 3 bases at J, with 9 bases between. CDR3 protein: CASAALYEQYF. DNA for the CDR3: TGTGCCAGTGCCGCCCTCTACGAGCAGTACTTC.

The table lists this clonotype with many counts. The chain joins TRBV28 to TRBJ2-6; possible D gene TRBD1, 6 bases. CDR3 length: 15 amino acids. V was pared by 5 bases and J by 2 bases, with 10 bases between. Per germline, CDR1 MDHEN and CDR2 SYDVKM. The CDR3 nucleotides are TGTGCCAGCAGTCTCTACAGGGCTGGGGCCAACGTCCTGACTTTC. Protein product: CASSLYRAGANVLTF.

To note about this clonotype: Given a much more abundant clone one base away, this may be a read error. The rearrangement joins TRBV12-3 or TRBV12-4 to TRBJ1-4, with D unclear. This CDR3 contains 14 residues. V was cut by 7 bases and J by 9 bases, with 18 bases left in between. This CDR3 reads CASTDEDLGKKLFF. The CDR3 nucleotides are TGTGCCAGCACGGACGAGGACCTTGGGAAAAAACTGTTTTTT.

This clonotype was counted only a few times. The rearrangement joins TRBV10-3 to TRBJ2-1; 11 bases match TRBD2. V dropped 10 bases and J dropped 10; count of bases not matched to a gene: 9. Germline V CDR1 and CDR2: ENHRY, SYGVKD. The CDR3 has 13 residues. CDR3 nucleotides: TGTGCCACCCATTCTAGCGGGGGGCGAGAGCAGTTCTTC. As protein: CATHSSGGREQFF.

This clonotype showed up many times. The V gene is TRBV7-6, the J gene TRBJ2-1, with 9 nucleotides matching TRBD2. The CDR3 sequence is 15 residues long. In germline, CDR1 is SGHVS, CDR2 FNYEAQ. V lost 2 bases to trimming and J lost 6 bases; unmatched junction nucleotides: 5. The CDR3: CASSLLAGLGNEQFF. The CDR3 DNA follows: TGTGCCAGCAGCTTACTAGCGGGATTGGGCAATGAGCAGTTCTTC. The full variable domain, completed using reference TRBV7-6 and TRBJ2-1, is GAGVSQSPRYKVTKRGQDVALRCDPISGHVSLYWYRQALGQGPEFLTYFNYEAQQDKSGLPNDRFSAERPEGSISTLTIQRTEQRDSAMYRCASSLLAGLGNEQFFGPGTRLTVL.

This clonotype was counted between two and nine times. The chain joins TRBV6-2 or TRBV6-3 to TRBJ1-1; no clear D gene. Germline assignment: CDR1 MNHEY and CDR2 SVGEGT. CDR3 length: 11 residues. V gave up 5 bases and J gave up 6 bases, with 7 bases separating them. CDR3 coding DNA: TGTGCCAGCAGTCAATCGTCTGAAGCTTTCTTT. Protein: CASSQSSEAFF.

This clonotype was counted at least ten times. J is TRBJ1-6 and V is TRBV7-2, with 7 bases that match TRBD1. The V gene end was trimmed by 2 bases and the J gene end by 5 bases; junction bases not matched to a gene: 9. Germline CDR1 reads SGHTA; CDR2 reads FQGNSA. The CDR3 extends over 17 amino acids. The CDR3 bases are TGTGCCAGCAGCTTATACCCCTCGGGACAGAATAATTCACCCCTCCACTTT. This codes for CASSLYPSGQNNSPLHF.

This clonotype was picked up a small number of times. This sequence joins TRBV14 and TRBJ1-4, with a possible D match to TRBD1 (5 bases). Germline loops: CDR1 SGHDN, CDR2 FVKESK. Trimming cost V 1 base and J 5 bases, with 23 bases left between them. The CDR3 loop spans 19 amino acids. The CDR3 DNA is TGTGCCAGCAGCCAAGTCTCTACCCGAAACTCACGGGGGAATGAAAAACTGTTTTTT. Protein: CASSQVSTRNSRGNEKLFF.

This clonotype was seen repeatedly, ten times or more. The chain couples TRBV7-2 to TRBJ1-1; D is perhaps TRBD1 (6 bases). Germline loops: CDR1 SGHTA, CDR2 FQGNSA. The CDR3 has 13 residues. Trimming shortened V by 5 bases and J by 6 bases, and 13 bases separated the two germline ends. CDR3 amino acids: CASSLHRESEAFF. The CDR3 bases are TGTGCCAGCAGCCTCCACAGGGAATCTGAAGCTTTCTTT.

The genes are TRBV20-1 and TRBJ2-7; 9 bases map to TRBD2. The V gene's germline CDR1 is DFQATT and CDR2 SNEGSKA (reference sequence). This CDR3 spans 17 amino acids. V trimming: 6 bases; J trimming: 6 bases; junction bases outside the gene matches: 21. In DNA, the CDR3 is TGCAGTGCCCTATCCCTCCTAGCGGGGATACACGAACTCGAGCAGTACTTC. This translates into CSALSLLAGIHELEQYF.

This clonotype has ten or more counts. The chain combines TRBV7-8 with TRBJ1-5; 10 bases line up with TRBD1. Looked up from germline, CDR1 is SGHVS and CDR2 is FQNEAQ. V lost 4 bases, J lost 4 bases, and 1 base stayed unmatched. The CDR3 is made up of 14 amino acids. The CDR3 reads CASSWDRGNQPQHF. DNA for the CDR3: TGTGCCAGCAGCTGGGACAGGGGAAATCAGCCCCAGCATTTT.

This clonotype was counted between two and nine times. The V and J genes are TRBV28 and TRBJ2-7, with D possibly matching TRBD1 (6 bases). The CDR3 totals 16 residues. V dropped 4 bases and J dropped 0 bases, with 16 bases sitting between them. CDR1 is MDHEN and CDR2 is SYDVKM in the germline V gene. The CDR3 is CASSSYRDGTSYEQYF. As DNA, the CDR3 is TGTGCCAGCAGTTCCTACAGGGACGGGACCTCCTACGAGCAGTACTTC.

This clonotype came up many times. The chain is built from TRBV28 and TRBJ2-5; D gene ambiguous. Trimming removed 3 bases from V and 5 bases from J, with 10 bases in between. The CDR3 runs 13 residues. Germline V lookup: CDR1 MDHEN, CDR2 SYDVKM. CDR3 sequence reads: CASSLGPRETQYF. Written as DNA, the CDR3 is TGTGCCAGCAGTTTGGGTCCTCGCGAGACCCAGTACTTC.

This rearrangement joins TRBV12-3 or TRBV12-4 to TRBJ1-1, with D possibly being TRBD1 (5 bases). The length of the CDR3 is 11 residues. Trimming removed 7 bases from V and 6 bases from J, with 9 bases in between. CDR3 loop: CASKDSAEAFF. The CDR3 DNA sequence: TGTGCCAGCAAAGACAGCGCTGAAGCTTTCTTT.

This clonotype was detected a few times. The chain employs TRBV7-6 and TRBJ1-1, with D uncertain. From germline, CDR1 is SGHVS and CDR2 FNYEAQ. The germline V and J ends were trimmed by 3 bases and 5 bases, with 10 bases remaining between them. This CDR3 region has 13 residues. This CDR3 reads CASSFLPRTEAFF. The CDR3 DNA follows: TGTGCCAGCAGCTTTCTCCCGAGGACTGAAGCTTTCTTT.

The CDR3, as DNA: TGTGCCAGCAGTCCGACAGGGGGCATCGCCACTGAAGCTTTCTTT. Its translation is CASSPTGGIATEAFF. J is TRBJ1-1 and V is TRBV6-2 or TRBV6-3; 10 nucleotides align to TRBD1. Trimming cost V 5 bases and J 4 bases; bases outside gene matches: 7. The germline CDR1 and CDR2 sequences are MNHEY and SVGEGT. The CDR3 runs 15 residues.

This clonotype was seen repeatedly, ten times or more. The CDR3 DNA follows: TGTGCCAGCAGCCCCCCGGAGGGTCGGCAGTACTTC. Translated: CASSPPEGRQYF. V and J are TRBV7-6 and TRBJ2-7, with D perhaps TRBD2 (6 bases). The V gene lost 5 bases and the J gene lost 9 bases, with 14 bases spanning the gap. Germline lookup yields CDR1 SGHVS and CDR2 FNYEAQ. This CDR3 contains 12 residues.

This clonotype showed up many times. J is TRBJ1-1 and V is TRBV7-2, with TRBD1 as a possible D gene (6 bases). CDR3 length: 20 residues. V lost 0 bases, J lost 1 base, and 24 bases lay in between. Germline V gene sequence: CDR1 SGHTA, CDR2 FQGNSA. CDR3 loop: CASSLASMGSVGASNTEAFF. CDR3 sequence (DNA): TGTGCCAGCAGCTTAGCCTCAATGGGTTCGGTGGGGGCCTCGAACACTGAAGCTTTCTTT.

This clonotype was counted only a few times. CDR3: CASSFGHPNEQFF. The CDR3 DNA sequence: TGTGCCAGCAGCTTCGGACACCCCAATGAGCAGTTCTTC. The chain employs TRBV7-9 and TRBJ2-1, with a possible D match to TRBD1 (5 bases). CDR3 size: 13 residues. Trimming stripped 3 bases from V and 6 bases from J, with 9 bases between. Germline assignment: CDR1 SEHNR and CDR2 FQNEAQ (reference sequence).

V usage is TRBV12-3 or TRBV12-4 and J usage is TRBJ2-1; D possibly matches TRBD1 or TRBD2 (5 bases each). The CDR3 consists of 13 residues. Trimming removed 4 bases from V and 5 bases from J, with 9 bases in between. CDR3 protein: CASSWGINNEQFF. The DNA for the CDR3 is TGTGCCAGCAGTTGGGGGATTAACAATGAGCAGTTCTTC.

This clonotype was picked up a small number of times. This sequence joins TRBV6-1 and TRBJ2-3, with D perhaps matching TRBD1 (5 bases). This CDR3 has 14 residues. Between the trimmed V and J ends, which lost 5 bases and 6 bases, there was a span of 15 bases. CDR1 and CDR2 (germline): MNHNS, SASEGT. This CDR3 is CASSSSIRVDTQYF. CDR3 DNA sequence: TGTGCCAGCAGTTCCTCCATCAGGGTGGATACGCAGTATTTT.

This clonotype was picked up many times. The chain links TRBV7-8 to TRBJ1-5, with TRBD1 identical over 7 bases. Trimming at V came to 5 bases and at J to 0 bases, leaving 16 bases not matched to a gene. The CDR3 loop spans 19 amino acids. Germline V gene data show CDR1 as SGHVS and CDR2 as FQNEAQ. The CDR3 region is CASSLTSPGQNPSNQPQHF. CDR3 coding DNA: TGTGCCAGCAGCCTAACTTCTCCGGGACAGAACCCTAGCAATCAGCCCCAGCATTTT.

The CDR3 region has the DNA TGTGCCAGCAGTTTAGGCGTCAAAGATACGCAGTATTTT. Its protein product is CASSLGVKDTQYF. The chain is built from TRBV28 and TRBJ2-3; D gene unclear. Germline V gives CDR1 MDHEN, CDR2 SYDVKM. The germline V and J ends were trimmed by 2 bases and 5 bases, with 8 bases remaining between them. The CDR3 runs to 13 residues.

This clonotype was found many times. This sequence joins TRBV7-2 and TRBJ1-1; no definite D call. The CDR3 runs to 14 residues. The V end lost 5 bases, the J end lost 1 base, and 11 bases lay between the germline ends. CDR1 is SGHTA and CDR2 is FQGNSA in the germline V gene. CDR3: CASSLKGRNTEAFF. The CDR3 nucleotides are TGTGCCAGCAGCCTAAAAGGGAGGAACACTGAAGCTTTCTTT.